These 9 T cell receptor beta chains were sequenced from one sample in a study of identical twins. TCRdb called the 5' RACE reads again in MiXCR, with one record for every CDR3 protein. The table includes some 560,000 distinct CDR3 sequences, over 8.5% detected once. These same data were also listed under a study on yellow fever vaccine responses in identical twins.

Sequenced material: PBMCs. These receptor sequences come from a woman in her late teens or twenties in good health.

The CDR3 protein is CASSIPDLNYNEQFF. The DNA of the CDR3 is TGTGCCAGTAGTATCCCGGACCTAAATTACAATGAGCAGTTCTTC. The rearrangement links TRBV19 to TRBJ2-1; D unclear. The CDR3 is 15 residues long. Germline CDR1 and CDR2: LNHDA and SQIVND (reference sequence). The V end lost 3 bases, the J end lost 4 bases, and 13 bases lay between the germline ends.

This clonotype has at least ten counts. The gene calls are TRBV28 and TRBJ2-6; D is undetermined. The germline gives CDR1 MDHEN, CDR2 SYDVKM. This CDR3 is 16 amino acids long. V was trimmed by 3 bases and J by 2 bases, leaving 11 bases between them. In DNA, the CDR3 is TGTGCCAGCAGTTTTGCACAGAACCCTGGGGCCAACGTCCTGACTTTC. Protein sequence: CASSFAQNPGANVLTF.

The chain recombines TRBV24-1 with TRBJ2-5; TRBD1 or TRBD2 may be the D gene (5 bases each). V was pared by 7 bases and J by 5 bases, with 16 bases between. The CDR3 is made up of 14 amino acids. Per germline, CDR1 KGHDR and CDR2 SFDVKD. Written as DNA, the CDR3 is TGTGCCACCAGCGCAGCTGGGGGTCCCGAGACCCAGTACTTC. Its translation: CATSAAGGPETQYF.

This clonotype was counted many times. The chain is built from TRBV10-3 and TRBJ1-4; the D is unclear. V dropped 10 bases and J dropped 0 bases, with 9 bases sitting between them. This CDR3 spans 13 amino acids. Germline V gene data show CDR1 as ENHRY and CDR2 as SYGVKD. The CDR3 sequence: CASTKATNEKLFF. CDR3 bases: TGTGCCAGCACAAAGGCAACTAATGAAAAACTGTTTTTT.

The genes are TRBV7-3 and TRBJ2-1, with TRBD1 matching over 7 bases. V lost 2 bases, J lost 4 bases, and 8 bases stayed unmatched. The CDR3 has 16 residues. CDR1 and CDR2 (germline): SGHTA, FQGTGA. CDR3 bases: TGTGCCAGCAGCTTACGAGGGGGCGCCGGGTACAATGAGCAGTTCTTC. Its protein is CASSLRGGAGYNEQFF.

This clonotype was counted at least ten times. The V gene is TRBV15, the J gene TRBJ2-1; a weak D match, TRBD1 (5 bases). With 0 bases removed from V and 7 bases from J, the gap between germline ends came to 16 bases. Germline V gene lookup returns CDR1 LNHNV and CDR2 YYDKDF (reference sequence). The CDR3 is 16 amino acids. The CDR3 loop is CATSRDERQTPNEQFF. CDR3 nucleotides: TGTGCCACCAGCAGAGATGAAAGACAGACCCCAAATGAGCAGTTCTTC.

This clonotype was observed at least ten times. This sequence joins TRBV29-1 and TRBJ2-7, with D tentatively TRBD1 (6 bases). The germline V gene encodes CDR1 SQVTM and CDR2 ANQGSEA. V lost 1 base and J lost 2, with 9 bases in between. The CDR3 totals 13 residues. The CDR3 here is CSVEVDRPYEQYF. The CDR3 nucleotides read TGCAGCGTTGAAGTGGACAGACCCTACGAGCAGTACTTC.

The chain employs TRBV3-1 and TRBJ2-7, with D possibly TRBD1 on 5 matching bases. Trimming cost V 1 base and J 2 bases, with 12 bases left between them. The CDR3 spans 15 residues. Germline V gene sequence: CDR1 LGHDT, CDR2 YNNKEL (reference sequence). The CDR3 protein is CASSQVDQGPYEQYF. CDR3 DNA: TGTGCCAGCAGCCAAGTGGACCAGGGTCCCTACGAGCAGTACTTC.

The chain employs TRBV11-2 and TRBJ2-1, with D unclear. Germline assignment: CDR1 SGHAT and CDR2 FQNNGV. V was pared by 5 bases and J by 0 bases, with 11 bases between. The CDR3 loop spans 15 amino acids. CDR3 sequence reads: CASSMYVSSYNEQFF. CDR3 in DNA: TGTGCCAGCAGCATGTACGTGAGCTCCTACAATGAGCAGTTCTTC.